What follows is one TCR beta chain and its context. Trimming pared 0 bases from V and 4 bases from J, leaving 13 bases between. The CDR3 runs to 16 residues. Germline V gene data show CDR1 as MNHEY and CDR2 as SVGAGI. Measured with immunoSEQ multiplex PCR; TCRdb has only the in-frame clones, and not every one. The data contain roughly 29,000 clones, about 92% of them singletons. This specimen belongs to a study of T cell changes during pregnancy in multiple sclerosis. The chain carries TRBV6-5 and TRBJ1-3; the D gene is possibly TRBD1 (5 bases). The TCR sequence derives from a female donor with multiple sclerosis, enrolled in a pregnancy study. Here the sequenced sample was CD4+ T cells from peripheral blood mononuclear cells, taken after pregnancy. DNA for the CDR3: TGTGCCAGCAGTTACTCGGGCGGGGGAGGCGGAAACACCATATATTTT. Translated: CASSYSGGGGGNTIYF.